These 8 T cell receptor beta chains were sequenced from one sample in a study of T-cell reconstitution after alpha-beta-depleted transplantation in children. Unique molecular identifiers were incorporated into the prepared TCRbeta library. MiXCR was run by TCRdb on the PCR reads, yielding one entry per CDR3 protein. The sample holds nearly 400,000 distinct CDR3 sequences; around 21% are singletons and the top ten take 3.8%. The sequenced sample was PBMCs from the stem cell graft donor, obtained from the stem cell graft. The receptors come from a human donor who donated a stem cell graft to a child with acute myeloid leukemia.

This clonotype was picked up a small number of times. The genes are TRBV28 and TRBJ2-1; D might be TRBD1 or TRBD2, each matching 6 bases. Trimming pared 8 bases from V and 4 bases from J, leaving 15 bases between. This CDR3 has 14 amino acids. Germline V gene data show CDR1 as MDHEN and CDR2 as SYDVKM. For the CDR3, the DNA is TGTGCCAGCCGGGGGACAATTATTTACAATGAGCAGTTCTTC. Residues: CASRGTIIYNEQFF. The complete variable domain, with remaining parts taken from reference TRBV28 and TRBJ2-1, reads DVKVTQSSRYLVKRTGEKVFLECVQDMDHENMFWYRQDPGLGLRLIYFSYDVKMKEKGDIPEGYSVSREKKERFSLILESASTNQTSMYLCASRGTIIYNEQFFGPGTRLTVL.

This clonotype was seen many times. The CDR3 sequence: CSARDRSHNEQFF. CDR3 in DNA: TGCAGTGCTAGAGATCGGAGTCACAATGAGCAGTTCTTC. The rearrangement links TRBV20-1 to TRBJ2-1, with D hard to call. The length of the CDR3 is 13 residues. Germline lookup yields CDR1 DFQATT and CDR2 SNEGSKA (reference sequence). Between the trimmed V and J ends, which lost 0 bases and 5 bases, there was a span of 8 bases.

V usage is TRBV2 and J usage is TRBJ2-7, with D perhaps TRBD1 (6 bases). Germline CDR1 reads SNHLY; CDR2 reads FYNNEI. The CDR3 is made up of 15 amino acids. Trimming took 3 bases from V and 2 from J, leaving 14 bases between them. CDR3 coding DNA: TGTGCCAGCAGTGAGGGACAAGCGGTGGCCTACGAGCAGTACTTC. Translating gives CASSEGQAVAYEQYF.

CDR3 loop: CASSTSRDRGTGGWNTQYF. The CDR3 region has the DNA TGCGCCAGCAGCACGTCCCGGGACAGGGGGACAGGGGGCTGGAATACGCAGTATTTT. The chain combines TRBV5-1 with TRBJ2-3; 12 bases fit TRBD1. The V segment lost 4 bases and the J segment 7 bases; nucleotides outside the gene matches: 19. The CDR3 length is 19 residues. CDR1 is SGHRS and CDR2 is YFSETQ in the germline V gene.

The chain has TRBV12-3 or TRBV12-4 and TRBJ2-2; 9 bases fit TRBD1. The V segment lost 2 bases and the J segment 1 base; nucleotides outside the gene matches: 5. The CDR3 length is 17 residues. CDR3 sequence reads: CASSLSYRGLNTGELFF. Written as DNA, the CDR3 is TGTGCCAGCAGTTTATCATACAGGGGGCTGAACACCGGGGAGCTGTTTTTT.

This clonotype was recorded a few times. This chain links TRBV12-3 or TRBV12-4 with TRBJ2-1; the D gene could be TRBD1 or TRBD2 (5 bases each). This CDR3 has 14 amino acids. V lost 3 bases and J lost 9, with 15 bases in between. CDR3 nucleotides: TGTGCCAGCAGTTTTGGTTTGGGGGTTAGTGAGCAGTTCTTC. This codes for CASSFGLGVSEQFF.

This chain links TRBV11-2 with TRBJ2-1; 7 nucleotides line up with TRBD1. Germline V gives CDR1 SGHAT, CDR2 FQNNGV. The CDR3 spans 14 residues. J gave up 4 bases and V 6 bases, and 6 bases lay outside the gene matches. Here the CDR3 DNA reads TGTGCCAGCAGACGGCCAGGGGGATACAATGAGCAGTTCTTC. It yields the protein CASRRPGGYNEQFF.

This sequence joins TRBV4-2 and TRBJ2-7; D is perhaps TRBD2 (10 bases). CDR3 length: 22 residues. Trimming stripped 3 bases from V and 4 bases from J, with 37 bases between. Per the germline V gene, CDR1 is LGHNA and CDR2 is YNFKEQ. The CDR3 DNA follows: TGTGCCAGCAGCCAGGGGACAGGGCCTTGGATAAAGCGGGAGGGCGGGGTATACGAGCAGTACTTC. Its translation is CASSQGTGPWIKREGGVYEQYF.